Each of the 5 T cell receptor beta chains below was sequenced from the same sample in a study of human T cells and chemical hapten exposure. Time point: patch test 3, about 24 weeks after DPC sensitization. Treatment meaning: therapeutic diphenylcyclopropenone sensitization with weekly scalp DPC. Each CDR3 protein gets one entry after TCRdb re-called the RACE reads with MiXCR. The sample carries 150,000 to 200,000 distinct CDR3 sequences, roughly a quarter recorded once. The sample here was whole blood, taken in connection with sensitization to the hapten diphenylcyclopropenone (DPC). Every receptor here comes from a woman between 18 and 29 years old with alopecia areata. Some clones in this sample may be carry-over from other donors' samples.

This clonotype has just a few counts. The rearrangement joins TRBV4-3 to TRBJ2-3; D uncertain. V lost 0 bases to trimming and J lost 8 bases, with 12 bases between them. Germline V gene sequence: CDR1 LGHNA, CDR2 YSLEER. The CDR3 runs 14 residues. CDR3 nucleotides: TGCGCCAGCAGCCAAGATCCTGGGTCGGGTACGCAGTATTTT. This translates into CASSQDPGSGTQYF.

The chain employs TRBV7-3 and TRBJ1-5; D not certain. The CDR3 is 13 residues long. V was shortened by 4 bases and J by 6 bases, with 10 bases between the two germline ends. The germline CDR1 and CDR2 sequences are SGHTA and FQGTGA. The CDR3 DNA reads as TGTGCCAGCAGCTCCGCTTGGGGTCAGCCCCAGCATTTT. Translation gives CASSSAWGQPQHF.

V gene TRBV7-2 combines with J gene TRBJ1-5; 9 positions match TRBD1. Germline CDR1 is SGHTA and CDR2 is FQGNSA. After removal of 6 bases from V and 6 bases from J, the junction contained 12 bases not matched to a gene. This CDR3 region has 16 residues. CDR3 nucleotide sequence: TGTGCCAGCAGTCATATAAAGGGACAGGGAAGTCAGCCCCAGCATTTT. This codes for CASSHIKGQGSQPQHF.

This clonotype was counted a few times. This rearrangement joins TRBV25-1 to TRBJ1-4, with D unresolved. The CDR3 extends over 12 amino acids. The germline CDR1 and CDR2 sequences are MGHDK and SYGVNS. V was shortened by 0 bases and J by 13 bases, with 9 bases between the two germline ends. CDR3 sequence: CASSEYKGGLFF. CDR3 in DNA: TGTGCCAGCAGTGAATATAAGGGAGGACTGTTTTTT.

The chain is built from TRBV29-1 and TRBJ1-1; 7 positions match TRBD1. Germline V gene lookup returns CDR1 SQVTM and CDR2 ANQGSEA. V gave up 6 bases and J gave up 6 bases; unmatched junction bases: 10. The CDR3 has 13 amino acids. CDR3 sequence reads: CSVQDREGSEAFF. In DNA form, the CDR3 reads TGCAGCGTACAAGACAGGGAGGGCTCTGAAGCTTTCTTT.